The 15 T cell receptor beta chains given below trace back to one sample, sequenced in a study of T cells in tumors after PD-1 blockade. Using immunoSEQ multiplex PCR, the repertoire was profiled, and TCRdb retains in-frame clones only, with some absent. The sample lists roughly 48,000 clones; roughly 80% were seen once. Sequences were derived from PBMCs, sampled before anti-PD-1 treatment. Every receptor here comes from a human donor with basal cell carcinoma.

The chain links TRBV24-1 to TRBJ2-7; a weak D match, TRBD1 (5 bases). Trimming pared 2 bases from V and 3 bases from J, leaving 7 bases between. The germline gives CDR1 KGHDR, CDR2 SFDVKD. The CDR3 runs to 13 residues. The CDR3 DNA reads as TGTGCCACCAGTGATTACCAGGGCTACGAGCAGTACTTC. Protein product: CATSDYQGYEQYF.

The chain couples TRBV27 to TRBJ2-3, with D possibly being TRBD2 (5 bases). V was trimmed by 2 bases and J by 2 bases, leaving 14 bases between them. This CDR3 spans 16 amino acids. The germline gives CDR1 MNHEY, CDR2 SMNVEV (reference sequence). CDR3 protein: CASSLTAPGFTDTQYF. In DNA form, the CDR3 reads TGTGCCAGCAGTTTAACGGCCCCGGGATTCACAGATACGCAGTATTTT.

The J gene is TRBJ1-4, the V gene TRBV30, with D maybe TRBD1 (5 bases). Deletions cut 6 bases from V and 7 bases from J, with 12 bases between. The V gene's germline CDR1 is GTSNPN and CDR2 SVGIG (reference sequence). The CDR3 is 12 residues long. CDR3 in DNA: TGTGCCTGCGGGACTCAGAGTGAAAAACTGTTTTTT. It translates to CACGTQSEKLFF.

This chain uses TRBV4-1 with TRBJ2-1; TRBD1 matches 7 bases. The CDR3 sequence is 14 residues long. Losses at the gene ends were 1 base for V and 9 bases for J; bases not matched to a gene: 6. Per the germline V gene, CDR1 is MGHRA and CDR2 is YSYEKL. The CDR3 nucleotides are TGCGCCAGCAGCCAAGGACAGGGATTTGGTGAGCAGTTCTTC. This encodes CASSQGQGFGEQFF.

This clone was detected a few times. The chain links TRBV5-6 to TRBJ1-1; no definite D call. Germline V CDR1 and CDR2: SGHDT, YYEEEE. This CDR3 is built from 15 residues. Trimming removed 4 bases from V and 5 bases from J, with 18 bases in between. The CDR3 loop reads CASSQPPGMSTEAFF. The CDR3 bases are TGTGCCAGCAGCCAGCCCCCGGGCATGAGTACTGAAGCTTTCTTT.

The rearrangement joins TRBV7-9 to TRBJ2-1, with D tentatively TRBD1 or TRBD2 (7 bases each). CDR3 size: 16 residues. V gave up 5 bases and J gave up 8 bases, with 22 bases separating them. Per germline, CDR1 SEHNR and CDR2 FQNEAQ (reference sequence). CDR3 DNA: TGTGCCAGCAGCCCTGCCCTACGACAGGGAGGGGATGAGCAGTTCTTC. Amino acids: CASSPALRQGGDEQFF. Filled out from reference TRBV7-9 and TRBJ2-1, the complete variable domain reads DTGVSQNPRHKITKRGQNVTFRCDPISEHNRLYWYRQTLGQGPEFLTYFQNEAQLEKSRLLSDRFSAERPKGSFSTLEIQRTEQGDSAMYLCASSPALRQGGDEQFFGPGTRLTVL.

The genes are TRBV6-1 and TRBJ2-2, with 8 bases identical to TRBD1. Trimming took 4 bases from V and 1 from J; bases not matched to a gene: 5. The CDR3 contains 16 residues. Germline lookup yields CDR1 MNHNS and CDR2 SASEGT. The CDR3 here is CASSGGQGLNTGELFF. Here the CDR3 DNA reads TGTGCCAGCAGTGGAGGACAGGGTTTGAACACCGGGGAGCTGTTTTTT.

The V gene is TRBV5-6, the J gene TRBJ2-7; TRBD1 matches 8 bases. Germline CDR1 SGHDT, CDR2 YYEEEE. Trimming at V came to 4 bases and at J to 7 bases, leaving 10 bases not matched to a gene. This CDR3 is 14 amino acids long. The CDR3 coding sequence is TGTGCCAGCAGCCGAACGGGACAGGTACCTGAGCAGTACTTC. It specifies CASSRTGQVPEQYF.

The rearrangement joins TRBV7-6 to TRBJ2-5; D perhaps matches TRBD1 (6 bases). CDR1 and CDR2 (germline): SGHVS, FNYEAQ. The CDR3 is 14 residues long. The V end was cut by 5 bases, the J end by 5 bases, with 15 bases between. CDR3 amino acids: CASSARGGLETQYF. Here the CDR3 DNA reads TGTGCCAGCAGCGCCAGAGGGGGTCTGGAGACCCAGTACTTC.

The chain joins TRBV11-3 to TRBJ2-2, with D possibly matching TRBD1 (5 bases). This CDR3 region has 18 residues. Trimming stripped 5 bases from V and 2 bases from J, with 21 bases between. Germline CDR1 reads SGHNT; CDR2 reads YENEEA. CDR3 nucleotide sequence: TGTGCCAGCAGCCCGCGTCTTTCAGGGCGCGATAACACCGGGGAGCTGTTTTTT. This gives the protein CASSPRLSGRDNTGELFF.

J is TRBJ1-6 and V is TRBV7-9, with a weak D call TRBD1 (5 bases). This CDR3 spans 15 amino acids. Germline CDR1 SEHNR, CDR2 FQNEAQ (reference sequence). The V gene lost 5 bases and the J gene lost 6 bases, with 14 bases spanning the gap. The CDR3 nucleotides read TGTGCCAGCAGCCCAGAAAGCGACAGTAATTCACCCCTCCACTTT. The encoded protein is CASSPESDSNSPLHF. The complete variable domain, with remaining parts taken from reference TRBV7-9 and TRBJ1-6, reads DTGVSQNPRHKITKRGQNVTFRCDPISEHNRLYWYRQTLGQGPEFLTYFQNEAQLEKSRLLSDRFSAERPKGSFSTLEIQRTEQGDSAMYLCASSPESDSNSPLHFGNGTRLTVT.

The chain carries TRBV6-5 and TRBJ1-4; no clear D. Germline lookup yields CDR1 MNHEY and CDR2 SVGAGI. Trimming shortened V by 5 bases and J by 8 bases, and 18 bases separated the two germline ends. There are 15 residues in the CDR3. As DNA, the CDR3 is TGTGCCAGCAGTCCTCCGCTTTGGCTGGGAGAAAAACTGTTTTTT. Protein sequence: CASSPPLWLGEKLFF.

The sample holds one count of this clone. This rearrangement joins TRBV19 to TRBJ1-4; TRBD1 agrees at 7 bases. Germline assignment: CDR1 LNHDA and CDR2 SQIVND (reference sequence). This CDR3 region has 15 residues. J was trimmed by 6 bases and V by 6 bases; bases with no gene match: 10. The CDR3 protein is CASRTGDSDHEKLFF. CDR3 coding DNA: TGTGCCAGTAGGACCGGGGACAGCGACCATGAAAAACTGTTTTTT.

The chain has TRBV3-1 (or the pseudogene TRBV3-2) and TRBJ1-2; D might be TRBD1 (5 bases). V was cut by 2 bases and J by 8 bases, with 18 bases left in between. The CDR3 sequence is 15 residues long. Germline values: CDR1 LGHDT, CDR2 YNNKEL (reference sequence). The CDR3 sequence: CASSQPSGAARGYTF. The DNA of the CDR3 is TGTGCCAGCAGCCAACCGTCCGGGGCTGCTCGGGGCTACACCTTC.

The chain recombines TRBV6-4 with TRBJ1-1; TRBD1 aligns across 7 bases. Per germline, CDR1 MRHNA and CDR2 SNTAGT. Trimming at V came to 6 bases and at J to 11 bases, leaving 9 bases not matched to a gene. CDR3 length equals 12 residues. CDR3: CASRSTGPPAFF. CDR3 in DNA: TGTGCCAGCAGGTCGACAGGGCCTCCCGCTTTCTTT.